This entry is about one T cell receptor beta chain. Antigen specificity is unknown. The data were taken from a study of long-term antiretroviral therapy in people with HIV. Study background: Samples from the earliest time points predate the 2015 immediate-ART recommendation by about a decade.

Trimming cost V 5 bases and J 2 bases, with 15 bases left between them. This CDR3 has 16 amino acids. CDR1 and CDR2 from the germline V gene are SGHVS and FNYEAQ. Overall study findings and caveats: Collection spanned 2004 to 2017; ART regimens may be less effective than current ones. Repertoire dominance by clones expanded before ART was seen at all time points.

The libraries were made with immunoSEQ v3.0 at survey level. Researchers set sequencing to target about 35,000-55,000 T-cell genomes per sample. Only in-frame clones appear in the TCRdb table, and some are missing; sequencing was by immunoSEQ multiplex PCR. This sample has around 11,000 clones, with around 80% found just once. The input for sequencing was unsorted PBMCs, taken 1.8 years after starting antiretroviral therapy. The TCR was taken from a man between 40 and 49 years old with HIV. The J gene is TRBJ2-2, the V gene TRBV7-6, with a weak D call TRBD2 (6 bases). The CDR3 coding sequence is TGTGCCAGCAGCCTACTCCAGGAGGGAAACACCGGGGAGCTGTTTTTT. Translating gives CASSLLQEGNTGELFF.